The rows below give T cell receptor beta chains drawn from one sample of a study of T-cell memory formation after mild COVID-19. TCRdb processed the 5' RACE reads anew with MiXCR; each CDR3 protein has one entry. The table records about 390,000 distinct CDR3 sequences, around a sixth of them present only once. The sequencing input was PBMCs or a T cell subset sorted from them (not recorded which). These receptors originate from a man between 18 and 35 years old who had mild COVID-19 (a few samples of this study predate the infection). Cell type and time point are not known. Both conserved end residues are part of each CDR3. D genes are given only for firm matches. The size entry is marked missing in some rows and otherwise reads once, few, many or a size class.

NA,TRBJ1-1,TRBV25-1,few,TGTGCCAGCAGTGAGGCGTGGGGGACTGAAGCTTTCTTT,CASSEAWGTEAFF
TRBD2,TRBJ2-3,TRBV7-9,NA,TGTGCCAGCAGCCCTTTCGGTAGCGGGCCAGTCACAGATACGCAGTATTTT,CASSPFGSGPVTDTQYF
TRBD2,TRBJ2-3,TRBV3-1,NA,TGTGCCAGCAGCCTGAGCCCGCAGCGGGGGGGCACAGATACGCAGTATTTT,CASSLSPQRGGTDTQYF
NA,TRBJ1-5,TRBV15,NA,TGTGCCACCAGCAGAGATCAAGCGGGGAGAAATCAGCCCCAGCATTTT,CATSRDQAGRNQPQHF
NA,TRBJ2-7,TRBV7-9,few,TGTGCCAGCACCCCCACGGCTACCCAGACCTACGAGCAGTACTTC,CASTPTATQTYEQYF
NA,TRBJ2-7,TRBV5-1,few,TGCGCCAGCAGCTTGGGACAAGCGTTATACGAGCAGTACTTC,CASSLGQALYEQYF
NA,TRBJ1-2,TRBV7-2,NA,TGTGCCAGCAGCGTCGGCAGGGACCTTTATGGCTACACCTTC,CASSVGRDLYGYTF
TRBD2,TRBJ2-2,TRBV11-3,NA,TGTGCCAGCAGCCCGGCCGGGACTACGAACACCGGGGAGCTGTTTTTT,CASSPAGTTNTGELFF
TRBD1,TRBJ2-5,TRBV29-1,NA,TGCAGTACAGGGGAACAAGAGACCCAGTACTTC,CSTGEQETQYF
NA,TRBJ1-5,TRBV7-2,NA,TGTGCCAGCAGCTTATGGGGAGGCGATCAGCCCCAGCATTTT,CASSLWGGDQPQHF
NA,TRBJ1-2,TRBV20-1,few,TGCAGTGCTAGAGTGGGTTCGGCTCTTAGCTATGGCTACACCTTC,CSARVGSALSYGYTF
NA,TRBJ2-1,TRBV7-2,few,TGTGCCAGCAGTTCTCCAGGGGCGAATGAGCAGTTCTTC,CASSSPGANEQFF
TRBD1,TRBJ2-7,TRBV7-2,once,TGTGCCAGCAGCCGTGCCGGGACAGAAAACTACGAGCAGTACTTC,CASSRAGTENYEQYF
NA,TRBJ1-1,TRBV9,many,TGTGCCAGCAGCGCCTCCTACAGGGTTGGCGGCACTGAAGCTTTCTTT,CASSASYRVGGTEAFF
NA,TRBJ1-2,TRBV20-1,NA,TGCAGTGCTAGAGGCGCAGGGGCCGAGGTTACGGGCTATGGCTACACCTTC,CSARGAGAEVTGYGYTF
NA,TRBJ2-6,TRBV7-6,NA,TGTGCCAGCAGCTTAGAGGGCCGGCAGTTTGTGAGGGAAGCCAACGTCCTGACTTTC,CASSLEGRQFVREANVLTF
NA,TRBJ1-1,TRBV7-9,NA,TGTGCCAGCAGCCCCGGAGGGCCAGGGGAAACTGAAGCTTTCTTT,CASSPGGPGETEAFF
NA,TRBJ1-2,TRBV29-1,NA,TGCAGCGGGACTATCTCTAACTATGGCTACACCTTC,CSGTISNYGYTF
NA,TRBJ2-1,TRBV2,NA,TGTGCCAGCAGGGAAGTTGATGAGCAGTTCTTC,CASREVDEQFF
TRBD2,TRBJ2-1,TRBV5-1,NA,TGCGCCAGCAGTTGGACTAGCGGGGGGGCCAGGGAGCAGTTCTTC,CASSWTSGGAREQFF
NA,TRBJ2-5,TRBV7-2,few,TGTGCCAGCAGCCCAAGCGGGTGGCGAGAGGAGACCCAGTACTTC,CASSPSGWREETQYF
TRBD2,TRBJ2-1,TRBV5-5,NA,TGTGCCAGCAGCCCACGGCTAGCGGGGGAGTACAATGAGCAGTTCTTC,CASSPRLAGEYNEQFF
NA,TRBJ2-1,TRBV5-1,many,TGCGCCAGCAGCTTGGCCGATTTGAATGAGCAGTTCTTC,CASSLADLNEQFF
NA,TRBJ2-2,TRBV11-3,NA,TGTGCCAGTCAGGCACAAGATAACACCGGGGAGCTGTTTTTT,CASQAQDNTGELFF
NA,TRBJ2-7,TRBV5-6,NA,TGTGCCAGCAGCTTGCAGAGGTACGAGCAGTACTTC,CASSLQRYEQYF
NA,TRBJ1-2,TRBV4-2,NA,TGTGCCAGCAGCCAAGACAGGGCCCTGGGCCTGGGCTACACCTTC,CASSQDRALGLGYTF
TRBD2,TRBJ2-5,TRBV29-1,few,TGCAGCGCACAATGGCCTAGCGGGGTTAAGACCCAGTACTTC,CSAQWPSGVKTQYF
NA,TRBJ2-3,TRBV6-5,NA,TGTGCCAGCACGTACCAGGGCACAGATACGCAGTATTTT,CASTYQGTDTQYF
TRBD2,TRBJ2-3,TRBV27,few,TGTGCCAGCACCCCGCGGGTAGCGGGGCTCAATAGCACAGATACGCAGTATTTT,CASTPRVAGLNSTDTQYF
NA,TRBJ2-3,TRBV7-6,NA,TGTGCCAGCAGCGTCTCTAATACAGATACGCAGTATTTT,CASSVSNTDTQYF
NA,TRBJ2-1,TRBV4-2,NA,TGTGCCAGCAGCCAAGGGGACTCATCTCTCCATGAGCAGTTCTTC,CASSQGDSSLHEQFF
TRBD2,TRBJ2-5,TRBV7-8,NA,TGTGCCAGCAGCATCCGGACTAGCGGGGGGAAGATACAAGAGACCCAGTACTTC,CASSIRTSGGKIQETQYF
TRBD2,TRBJ2-1,TRBV7-3,NA,TGTGCCAGCAGCTTAATGAGCGGGGGGGCCAGTGAGCAGTTCTTC,CASSLMSGGASEQFF
NA,TRBJ1-2,TRBV6-5,NA,TGTGCCAGCAGTTACTCTTCAGAATACTATGGCTACACCTTC,CASSYSSEYYGYTF
TRBD2,TRBJ2-1,TRBV6-4,NA,TGTGCCAGCAGTTCCAGCGGGGGGGCCATTTCGTACAATGAGCAGTTCTTC,CASSSSGGAISYNEQFF
NA,TRBJ1-2,TRBV7-2,few,TGTGCCAGCAGCCCCCATCTCATGCCCTGGGATTATGGCTACACCTTC,CASSPHLMPWDYGYTF
NA,TRBJ2-6,TRBV4-2,many,TGTGCCAGCAGCCAACCTGGGGCCAACGTCCTGACTTTC,CASSQPGANVLTF
NA,TRBJ2-2,TRBV7-3,NA,TGTGCCAGCAGCCCACAGGGCGACACCGGGGAGCTGTTTTTT,CASSPQGDTGELFF
TRBD2,TRBJ2-2,TRBV4-3,NA,TGCGCCAGCAGCCAAGGCCTGGTTGGCGGGGGGAACACCGGGGAGCTGTTTTTT,CASSQGLVGGGNTGELFF
NA,TRBJ1-5,TRBV12-3/TRBV12-4,NA,TGTGCCAGCAGTTCATTTCCCAATCAGCCCCAGCATTTT,CASSSFPNQPQHF
NA,TRBJ1-3,TRBV5-1,NA,TGCGCCAGCAGCCTTAATTGGGGTCGGTCTGGAAACACCATATATTTT,CASSLNWGRSGNTIYF
TRBD2,TRBJ2-7,TRBV20-1,NA,TGCAGTGCTAGGGGAGGGAGCTACGAGCAGTACTTC,CSARGGSYEQYF
TRBD1,TRBJ2-7,TRBV20-1,few,TGCAGTGCTAGCCATCGCCAGGGGGCCGACGAGCAGTACTTC,CSASHRQGADEQYF
NA,TRBJ1-6,TRBV6-5,NA,TGTGCCAGCAGTTATTCGGTCGGGGAGTATAATTCACCCCTCCACTTT,CASSYSVGEYNSPLHF
NA,TRBJ2-3,TRBV18,NA,TGTGCCAGCTCACCAGGGCAGGAGGATACGCAGTATTTT,CASSPGQEDTQYF
TRBD2,TRBJ2-2,TRBV29-1,few,TGCAGCGTCACCGGGACTAGCGGGGGTTCGGACGGGGAGCTGTTTTTT,CSVTGTSGGSDGELFF
NA,TRBJ2-7,TRBV7-2,NA,TGTGCCAGCAGCCCCCGTCCGGCTAGCGACTACGAGCAGTACTTC,CASSPRPASDYEQYF
TRBD2,TRBJ2-3,TRBV5-1,NA,TGCGCCAGCAGCGACCCGGGACTAGCGGGGGGGGATACGCAGTATTTT,CASSDPGLAGGDTQYF
TRBD2,TRBJ2-1,TRBV5-1,few,TGCGCCAGCAGCTTGGTCGCGGGGGGCAACAATGAGCAGTTCTTC,CASSLVAGGNNEQFF
NA,TRBJ2-7,TRBV5-1,few,TGCGCCAGCAGCTTGGACAGGCCCGACCTTGGCCACGAGCAGTACTTC,CASSLDRPDLGHEQYF
NA,TRBJ1-2,TRBV28,NA,TGTGACAGCAGTTCGAGGTTTCGGGGCAGGGAGGGCTACACCTTC,CDSSSRFRGREGYTF